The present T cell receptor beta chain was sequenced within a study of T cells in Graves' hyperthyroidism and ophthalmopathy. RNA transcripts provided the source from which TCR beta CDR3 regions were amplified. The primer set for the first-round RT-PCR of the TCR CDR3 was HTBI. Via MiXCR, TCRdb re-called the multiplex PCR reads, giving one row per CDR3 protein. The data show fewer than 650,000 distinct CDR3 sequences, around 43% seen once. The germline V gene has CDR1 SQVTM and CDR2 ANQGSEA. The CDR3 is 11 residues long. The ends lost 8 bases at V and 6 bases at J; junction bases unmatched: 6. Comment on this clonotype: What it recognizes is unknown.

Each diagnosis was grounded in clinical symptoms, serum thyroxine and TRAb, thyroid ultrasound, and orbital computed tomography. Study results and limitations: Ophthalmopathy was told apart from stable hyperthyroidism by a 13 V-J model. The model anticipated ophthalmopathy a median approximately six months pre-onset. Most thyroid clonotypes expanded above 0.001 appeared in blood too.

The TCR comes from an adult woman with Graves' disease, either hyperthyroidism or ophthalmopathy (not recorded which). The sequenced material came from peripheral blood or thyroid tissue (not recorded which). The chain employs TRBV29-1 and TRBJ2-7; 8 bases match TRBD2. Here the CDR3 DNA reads TGCAGCTCAAGCGGGAGTAGCGAGCAGTACTTC. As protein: CSSSGSSEQYF.